Following are 22 T cell receptor beta chains from one sample sequenced in a study of T cell repertoires in cytomegalovirus infection. Each CDR3 protein gets one entry after TCRdb re-called the reads with MiXCR. The repertoire includes approximately 300,000 distinct CDR3 sequences, 29% of them detected once, and around 19% sits in the top ten. The antigens of these receptors remain unknown. The source was cultured PBMCs, collected from culture after CMV antigen stimulation. The receptors were sampled from a human donor in good health (CMV status not recorded). Some clones in this sample may be carry-over from other donors' samples.

This clonotype appeared a few times. V and J are TRBV7-3 and TRBJ2-1; 7 nucleotides line up with TRBD1. This CDR3 has 14 residues. The trim removed 2 bases at V and 4 bases at J, leaving 2 bases unmatched. CDR1 SGHTA and CDR2 FQGTGA come from the germline V gene. CDR3 loop: CASSLGTEYNEQFF. The CDR3 DNA follows: TGTGCCAGCAGCTTAGGGACAGAGTACAATGAGCAGTTCTTC.

This clonotype was counted between two and nine times. The V gene is TRBV20-1, the J gene TRBJ2-4, with TRBD1 matching 9 bases. This CDR3 has 13 residues. Germline-derived CDR1 and CDR2 are DFQATT and SNEGSKA (reference sequence). With V trimmed by 5 bases and J by 3 bases, 2 bases remained unmatched. The CDR3 bases are TGCAGTGCTGGACAGGGGAACAAAAACATTCAGTACTTC. Protein product: CSAGQGNKNIQYF.

The chain is built from TRBV12-5 and TRBJ1-6; 7 bases match TRBD1. The CDR3 length is 14 residues. Trimming cost V 5 bases and J 7 bases; bases outside gene matches: 5. From germline, CDR1 is LGHNT and CDR2 FRNRAP. CDR3: CASGPLTGNSPLHF. In DNA, the CDR3 is TGTGCTAGTGGTCCCTTGACAGGGAATTCACCCCTCCACTTT.

V is TRBV7-6 and J is TRBJ2-3, with 7 bases that match TRBD2. Trimming took 1 base from V and 0 from J; bases not matched to a gene: 7. The CDR3 contains 17 residues. From germline, CDR1 is SGHVS and CDR2 FNYEAQ. The CDR3 DNA sequence: TGTGCCAGCAGCTTAGGGCGGCTAGCGGATAGCACAGATACGCAGTATTTT. Its protein product is CASSLGRLADSTDTQYF.

This clonotype was picked up a small number of times. The chain is built from TRBV7-9 and TRBJ2-7; D is unclear. CDR3 length: 12 amino acids. Germline assignment: CDR1 SEHNR and CDR2 FQNEAQ (reference sequence). V lost 5 bases and J 9 bases, leaving 14 bases between the germline ends. The CDR3 spells CASSQQSRAQYF. CDR3 DNA sequence: TGTGCCAGCAGCCAGCAGAGTAGGGCGCAGTACTTC.

CDR3 sequence (DNA): TGTGCCAGCAGTTTGGGGGGGGAAGGCTATGGCTACACCTTC. It specifies CASSLGGEGYGYTF. The chain is built from TRBV6-5 and TRBJ1-2; D possibly corresponds to TRBD1 (5 bases). This CDR3 has 14 amino acids. With 4 bases removed from V and 4 bases from J, the gap between germline ends came to 13 bases. Germline V gives CDR1 MNHEY, CDR2 SVGAGI.

The chain carries TRBV4-1 and TRBJ2-7; D unresolved. CDR3 length: 15 amino acids. CDR1 is MGHRA, CDR2 YSYEKL, per germline. Trimming removed 3 bases from V and 3 bases from J, with 15 bases in between. CDR3: CASSHDSYLGYEQYF. Here the CDR3 DNA reads TGCGCCAGCAGCCACGACTCCTATCTGGGCTACGAGCAGTACTTC.

A few counts support this clonotype. J is TRBJ2-3 and V is TRBV5-1; weak D call: TRBD1 (5 bases). Deletions cut 1 base from V and 0 bases from J, with 9 bases between. This CDR3 contains 15 residues. CDR1 and CDR2 from the germline V gene are SGHRS and YFSETQ. CDR3: CASSLFQGSTDTQYF. The CDR3 nucleotides read TGCGCCAGCAGCTTGTTCCAGGGAAGCACAGATACGCAGTATTTT.

The gene calls are TRBV18 and TRBJ1-5, with D unclear. Germline V gene data show CDR1 as KGHSH and CDR2 as LQKENI. This CDR3 is built from 15 residues. V shed 4 bases and J shed 4 bases, with 14 bases lying between them. The CDR3 spells CASSQPDLGNQPQHF. The CDR3, as DNA: TGTGCCAGCTCACAACCAGACCTAGGAAATCAGCCCCAGCATTTT.

This chain links TRBV5-4 with TRBJ2-1; tentative D call: TRBD2 (5 bases). The CDR3 extends over 15 amino acids. V lost 0 bases and J 1 base, leaving 8 bases between the germline ends. Germline values: CDR1 SGHNT, CDR2 YYREEE (reference sequence). The chain's CDR3 is CASSLDRDSYNEQFF. The CDR3 DNA follows: TGTGCCAGCAGCTTGGATCGGGATTCCTACAATGAGCAGTTCTTC. The entire variable domain, with the rest obtained from reference TRBV5-4 and TRBJ2-1, is as follows: ETGVTQSPTHLIKTRGQQVTLRCSSQSGHNTVSWYQQALGQGPQFIFQYYREEENGRGNFPPRFSGLQFPNYSSELNVNALELDDSALYLCASSLDRDSYNEQFFGPGTRLTVL.

There are a few counts of this clonotype. The rearrangement uses TRBV7-9 and TRBJ1-4; D ambiguous. The V and J ends lost 4 bases and 8 bases respectively, with 17 bases between them. Germline V gene lookup returns CDR1 SEHNR and CDR2 FQNEAQ (reference sequence). This CDR3 spans 15 amino acids. The CDR3 DNA reads TGTGCCAGCAGCTCGTTGAACGGAGCCCACGAAAAACTGTTTTTT. Protein sequence: CASSSLNGAHEKLFF.

This clonotype was seen many times. This chain joins TRBV7-9 and TRBJ1-4; possibly TRBD1 for D (5 bases). The CDR3 extends over 14 amino acids. CDR1 SEHNR and CDR2 FQNEAQ come from the germline V gene (reference sequence). With 2 bases removed from V and 4 bases from J, the gap between germline ends came to 8 bases. CDR3 residues: CASSLPTVNEKLFF. DNA of the CDR3: TGTGCCAGCAGCTTACCGACAGTTAATGAAAAACTGTTTTTT. Based on the CDR3 plus reference TRBV7-9 and TRBJ1-4, the full variable domain is DTGVSQNPRHKITKRGQNVTFRCDPISEHNRLYWYRQTLGQGPEFLTYFQNEAQLEKSRLLSDRFSAERPKGSFSTLEIQRTEQGDSAMYLCASSLPTVNEKLFFGSGTQLSVL.

There are a few counts of this clonotype. The rearrangement joins TRBV11-2 to TRBJ2-1; 10 nucleotides line up with TRBD2. Germline assignment: CDR1 SGHAT and CDR2 FQNNGV. Trimming at V came to 6 bases and at J to 5 bases, leaving 7 bases not matched to a gene. The CDR3 has 15 residues. The CDR3 is CASRPLAGRNNEQFF. CDR3 sequence (DNA): TGTGCCAGCAGACCACTAGCGGGGAGGAACAATGAGCAGTTCTTC.

This clonotype appeared a few times. The chain combines TRBV19 with TRBJ1-1, with D unclear. The CDR3 loop spans 13 amino acids. Trimming stripped 3 bases from V and 3 bases from J, with 8 bases between. Germline CDR1 is LNHDA and CDR2 is SQIVND (reference sequence). In nucleotides, the CDR3 is TGTGCCAGTAGTATCGGACGGTACACTGAAGCTTTCTTT. Protein: CASSIGRYTEAFF.

This clonotype occurred many times. The rearrangement links TRBV4-1 to TRBJ1-1; 10 bases map to TRBD1. This CDR3 spans 18 amino acids. CDR1 and CDR2 (germline): MGHRA, YSYEKL. V gave up 10 bases and J gave up 5 bases; unmatched junction bases: 22. CDR3 nucleotide sequence: TGCGCCACCAGACCAAGCTACATAAGGGACAGGGGAAGGACTGAAGCTTTCTTT. Amino acid sequence: CATRPSYIRDRGRTEAFF.

In this sample, this clonotype turned up many times. This chain connects TRBV7-3 to TRBJ1-1; D may be TRBD1 (6 bases). Between the trimmed V and J ends, which lost 5 bases and 4 bases, there was a span of 14 bases. Germline V gene data show CDR1 as SGHTA and CDR2 as FQGTGA. CDR3 length: 14 amino acids. The DNA of the CDR3 is TGTGCCAGCAGCCCCAGGGGCCGGGGCACTGAAGCTTTCTTT. The encoded protein is CASSPRGRGTEAFF.

This clonotype was seen a few times. The rearrangement uses TRBV13 and TRBJ1-1; D uncertain. Germline V lookup: CDR1 PRHDT, CDR2 FYEKMQ (reference sequence). The CDR3 length is 14 residues. V was trimmed by 6 bases and J by 1 base, leaving 12 bases between them. CDR3: CASRWSGKNTEAFF. DNA of the CDR3: TGTGCCAGCAGATGGTCGGGGAAGAACACTGAAGCTTTCTTT.

The chain has TRBV12-3 or TRBV12-4 and TRBJ2-5, with D unclear. V lost 3 bases and J 7 bases, leaving 12 bases between the germline ends. The length of the CDR3 is 13 residues. This CDR3 is CASSFSRLGTQYF. Here the CDR3 DNA reads TGTGCCAGCAGTTTTTCTAGATTGGGGACCCAGTACTTC.

The genes are TRBV5-1 and TRBJ2-1; D gene uncertain. V lost 0 bases and J 5 bases, leaving 6 bases between the germline ends. CDR3 length: 13 amino acids. In germline, CDR1 is SGHRS, CDR2 YFSETQ. DNA for the CDR3: TGCGCCAGCAGCTTGGTTTCCAACAATGAGCAGTTCTTC. It translates to CASSLVSNNEQFF.

The CDR3: CASSGVSYPTNEKLFF. CDR3 nucleotides: TGTGCCAGCAGTGGGGTCAGCTATCCAACTAATGAAAAACTGTTTTTT. This sequence joins TRBV2 and TRBJ1-4; D uncertain. The CDR3 is 16 amino acids. V shed 4 bases and J shed 0 bases, with 12 bases lying between them. Germline V gives CDR1 SNHLY, CDR2 FYNNEI.

This clonotype was seen a handful of times. The rearrangement uses TRBV19 and TRBJ1-5, with D perhaps TRBD1 (5 bases). CDR1 is LNHDA, CDR2 SQIVND, per germline (reference sequence). Trimming removed 0 bases from V and 11 bases from J, with 17 bases in between. CDR3 size: 15 residues. The CDR3 DNA reads TGTGCCAGTAGTATAGAACGGGGCCTCATCTTGTCCCAGCATTTT. Translation: CASSIERGLILSQHF.

The chain joins TRBV12-3 or TRBV12-4 to TRBJ1-2; unclear D gene. CDR3 length: 14 residues. The V end was cut by 3 bases, the J end by 4 bases, with 12 bases between. The CDR3 region has the DNA TGTGCCAGCAGTTTTCGGGGTATTAGCTATGGCTACACCTTC. Protein product: CASSFRGISYGYTF.